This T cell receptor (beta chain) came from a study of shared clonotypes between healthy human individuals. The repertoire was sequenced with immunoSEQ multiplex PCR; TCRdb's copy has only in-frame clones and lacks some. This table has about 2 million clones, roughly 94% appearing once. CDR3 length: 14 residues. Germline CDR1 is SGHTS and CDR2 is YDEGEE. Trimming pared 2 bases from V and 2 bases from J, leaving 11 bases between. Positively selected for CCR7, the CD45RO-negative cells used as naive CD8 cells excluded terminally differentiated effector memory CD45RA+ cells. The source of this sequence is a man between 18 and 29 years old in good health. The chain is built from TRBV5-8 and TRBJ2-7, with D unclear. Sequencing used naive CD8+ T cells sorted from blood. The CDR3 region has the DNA TGTGCCAGCAGCTTTGGTGGACGGACCTACGAGCAGTACTTC. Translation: CASSFGGRTYEQYF.